The clone carrying this T cell receptor beta chain was detected only a few times. The antigen remains unidentified. Germline V CDR1 and CDR2: LGHNA, YNFKEQ. The V segment lost 3 bases and the J segment 7 bases; nucleotides outside the gene matches: 18. CDR3 size: 20 residues. MiXCR, run by TCRdb on the reads, gives a single entry per CDR3 protein. The sample has about 830,000 distinct CDR3 sequences; about 31% are singletons. This sample stems from a study of T cell repertoires in cytomegalovirus infection. Study-level information: Recently identified HLA-C-restricted and well-studied HLA-B-restricted CMV epitopes were used. Both a matching HLA type and CMV infection were indicated by public TCR beta signatures. Overall study results and limits: CMV carriers with the relevant HLA were identified by cumulative public TCR beta family frequency.

This clonotype was sampled from a human donor in good health (CMV status not recorded). Some clones in this sample may be carry-over from other donors' samples. Here the sequenced sample was cultured CD8+ T cells from PBMCs, taken from culture after CMV antigen stimulation. The chain recombines TRBV4-2 with TRBJ1-6, with 10 nucleotides matching TRBD1. The DNA for the CDR3 is TGTGCCAGCAGCCACAATTTCCCTATGGGGGACAGGGGCCTAAATTCACCCCTCCACTTT. It specifies CASSHNFPMGDRGLNSPLHF.